The 27 T cell receptor beta chains in this list originate from one sample, sequenced in a study of cytomegalovirus exposure and HLA in healthy donors. PCR amplification relied on 60 Vbeta primers (plus 13 Jbeta primers). This table comes from immunoSEQ multiplex PCR, and its TCRdb copy is limited to in-frame clones, with some not included. This sample's table has approximately 58,000 clones. Sequencing used PBMCs. The source is a woman aged 45 to 65 in good health and CMV-seropositive.

The V call is TRBV19, the J call TRBJ2-7; D may be TRBD1 (6 bases). The CDR3 contains 15 residues. Germline values: CDR1 LNHDA, CDR2 SQIVND (reference sequence). Trimming stripped 2 bases from V and 2 bases from J, with 13 bases between. CDR3 sequence: CASSIQGPTAYEQYF. CDR3 DNA sequence: TGTGCCAGTAGTATACAGGGGCCGACCGCCTACGAGCAGTACTTC. The full variable domain, completed using reference TRBV19 and TRBJ2-7, is DGGITQSPKYLFRKEGQNVTLSCEQNLNHDAMYWYRQDPGQGLRLIYYSQIVNDFQKGDIAEGYSVSREKKESFPLTVTSAQKNPTAFYLCASSIQGPTAYEQYFGPGTRLTVT.

This chain connects TRBV5-4 to TRBJ1-1, with D perhaps TRBD1 (6 bases). V was clipped by 4 bases and J by 1 base, with 17 bases between them. This CDR3 is built from 16 residues. Germline values: CDR1 SGHNT, CDR2 YYREEE (reference sequence). This CDR3 is CASSIQQGVGNTEAFF. The CDR3 DNA is TGTGCCAGCAGCATCCAACAGGGTGTGGGGAACACTGAAGCTTTCTTT.

This sequence joins TRBV30 and TRBJ1-2; D not resolved. V dropped 0 bases and J dropped 4 bases, with 6 bases sitting between them. This CDR3 has 12 residues. Germline V CDR1 and CDR2: GTSNPN, SVGIG (reference sequence). For the CDR3, the DNA is TGTGCCTGGAGTGTACAGTCCTATGGCTACACCTTC. Translated: CAWSVQSYGYTF. Variable domain in full (rest from reference TRBV30 and TRBJ1-2): SQTIHQWPATLVQPVGSPLSLECTVEGTSNPNLYWYRQAAGRGLQLLFYSVGIGQISSEVPQNLSASRPQDRQFILSSKKLLLSDSGFYLCAWSVQSYGYTFGSGTRLTVV.

This sequence joins TRBV6-5 and TRBJ2-7; possibly TRBD2 for D (5 bases). V lost 7 bases and J lost 2, with 15 bases in between. The germline V gene has CDR1 MNHEY and CDR2 SVGAGI. CDR3 size: 14 residues. This CDR3 reads CASKGDAATYEQYF. CDR3 DNA: TGTGCCAGCAAGGGAGACGCAGCAACCTACGAGCAGTACTTC.

The V and J genes are TRBV11-2 and TRBJ2-5; 11 positions match TRBD1. The germline V gene has CDR1 SGHAT and CDR2 FQNNGV. This CDR3 has 17 amino acids. After removal of 1 base from V and 5 bases from J, the junction contained 9 bases not matched to a gene. The CDR3 spells CASSLGAGQGARETQYF. The CDR3 DNA is TGTGCCAGCAGCTTAGGAGCAGGACAGGGGGCGCGGGAGACCCAGTACTTC.

The V call is TRBV6-1, the J call TRBJ2-7; 8 bases match TRBD2. Germline loops: CDR1 MNHNS, CDR2 SASEGT. The CDR3 consists of 13 residues. The ends lost 5 bases at V and 5 bases at J; junction bases unmatched: 5. Here the CDR3 DNA reads TGTGCCAGCAGTAAAACTAGCGGAGACGAGCAGTACTTC. This codes for CASSKTSGDEQYF.

The rearrangement joins TRBV5-1 to TRBJ1-6; D ambiguous. There are 13 residues in the CDR3. The V gene lost 6 bases and the J gene lost 7 bases, with 11 bases spanning the gap. Germline V lookup: CDR1 SGHRS, CDR2 YFSETQ. In nucleotides, the CDR3 is TGCGCCAGCACCCTGTCTGTAAATTCACCCCTCCACTTT. Translation: CASTLSVNSPLHF.

The chain combines TRBV28 with TRBJ1-2, with D unresolved. The CDR3 spans 12 residues. CDR1 and CDR2 (germline): MDHEN, SYDVKM. V was trimmed by 11 bases and J by 1 base, leaving 11 bases between them. In nucleotides, the CDR3 is TGTGCCCTGTCTGGGCTTAACTATGGCTACACCTTC. It yields the protein CALSGLNYGYTF.

The CDR3 here is CASSLGHRDSTAGELFF. In DNA, the CDR3 is TGCGCCAGCAGCTTGGGACACCGGGACAGCACAGCCGGGGAGCTGTTTTTT. The J gene is TRBJ2-2, the V gene TRBV5-1, with 7 bases fitting TRBD1. Germline CDR1 SGHRS, CDR2 YFSETQ. V gave up 0 bases and J gave up 6 bases; unmatched junction bases: 11. This CDR3 is 17 amino acids long.

The V call is TRBV5-1, the J call TRBJ1-2, with D tentatively TRBD1 (6 bases). The germline V and J ends were trimmed by 5 bases and 4 bases, with 18 bases remaining between them. The germline V gene encodes CDR1 SGHRS and CDR2 YFSETQ. CDR3 length: 15 residues. The CDR3 sequence: CASSLRQAAPYGYTF. CDR3 nucleotide sequence: TGCGCCAGCAGTTTAAGACAGGCCGCCCCCTATGGCTACACCTTC.

The chain is built from TRBV9 and TRBJ2-5; 7 nucleotides align to TRBD1. CDR1 is SGDLS and CDR2 is YYNGEE in the germline V gene. The ends lost 0 bases at V and 0 bases at J; junction bases unmatched: 8. The CDR3 runs to 17 residues. This chain's CDR3 is CASSVGTGNINQETQYF. In DNA, the CDR3 is TGTGCCAGCAGCGTAGGGACAGGAAATATCAACCAAGAGACCCAGTACTTC.

V is TRBV30 and J is TRBJ1-3; the D gene is possibly TRBD1 (6 bases). This CDR3 has 18 residues. Germline values: CDR1 GTSNPN, CDR2 SVGIG (reference sequence). V was trimmed by 0 bases and J by 2 bases, leaving 20 bases between them. Here the CDR3 reads CAWSVLGGGELAGNTIYF. The CDR3 bases are TGTGCCTGGAGTGTACTAGGTGGGGGCGAGCTAGCTGGAAACACCATATATTTT.

The chain combines TRBV7-2 with TRBJ1-2; D remains ambiguous. V lost 5 bases and J 8 bases, leaving 12 bases between the germline ends. From germline, CDR1 is SGHTA and CDR2 FQGNSA. This CDR3 spans 12 amino acids. The chain's CDR3 is CASSPTVAGYTF. CDR3 bases: TGTGCCAGCAGCCCAACAGTGGCCGGCTACACCTTC. Complete variable domain (other parts from reference TRBV7-2 and TRBJ1-2): GAGVSQSPSNKVTEKGKDVELRCDPISGHTALYWYRQSLGQGLEFLIYFQGNSAPDKSGLPSDRFSAERTGGSVSTLTIQRTQQEDSAVYLCASSPTVAGYTFGSGTRLTVV.

This chain connects TRBV6-1 to TRBJ1-5; 7 positions match TRBD1. Germline V gene sequence: CDR1 MNHNS, CDR2 SASEGT. This CDR3 contains 13 residues. V gave up 3 bases and J gave up 4 bases; unmatched junction bases: 0. The CDR3 DNA sequence: TGTGCCAGCAGTGAGACAGGGAATCAGCCCCAGCATTTT. Its protein is CASSETGNQPQHF.

The chain is built from TRBV13 and TRBJ1-4; the D gene is possibly TRBD1 (6 bases). Germline V gives CDR1 PRHDT, CDR2 FYEKMQ (reference sequence). This CDR3 has 17 residues. Deletions cut 0 bases from V and 2 bases from J, with 13 bases between. Here the CDR3 DNA reads TGTGCCAGCAGCTTAGGCCAGCGGGGGCATACTAATGAAAAACTGTTTTTT. It encodes CASSLGQRGHTNEKLFF.

The chain links TRBV23-1 to TRBJ2-1; 9 bases are a match to TRBD1. TRBV23-1 is reported as an ORF; its role is uncertain. J lost 5 bases, V lost 4 bases, and 9 bases had no gene match. The CDR3 totals 16 residues. CDR3 nucleotide sequence: TGCGCCAGCAGTCGTATAGGGGACAGGGCTGACAATGAGCAGTTCTTC. It yields the protein CASSRIGDRADNEQFF.

V usage is TRBV4-1 and J usage is TRBJ2-5; 15 bases map to TRBD2. From germline, CDR1 is MGHRA and CDR2 YSYEKL. The CDR3 has 20 residues. The J segment lost 2 bases and the V segment lost 2 bases, leaving 12 bases of the junction unmatched. The CDR3 sequence: CASSQRVVGTSGGTQETQYF. The CDR3 nucleotides read TGCGCCAGCAGCCAAAGGGTGGTCGGGACTAGCGGGGGGACACAAGAGACCCAGTACTTC.

The CDR3 reads CASRQTTVHEQYF. CDR3 nucleotide sequence: TGTGCCAGCAGACAGACGACAGTCCACGAGCAGTACTTC. The rearrangement uses TRBV27 and TRBJ2-7; possibly TRBD1 for D (5 bases). The CDR3 spans 13 residues. V gave up 6 bases and J gave up 5 bases, with 14 bases separating them. The germline V gene encodes CDR1 MNHEY and CDR2 SMNVEV (reference sequence).

The V and J genes are TRBV5-4 and TRBJ2-7, with a possible D match to TRBD2 (5 bases). This CDR3 has 16 residues. Germline V CDR1 and CDR2: SGHNT, YYREEE (reference sequence). With 1 base removed from V and 0 bases from J, the gap between germline ends came to 14 bases. The CDR3 region has the DNA TGTGCCAGCAGCTTGTACTTCGGGGTCAGCTCCTACGAGCAGTACTTC. As protein: CASSLYFGVSSYEQYF.

The chain links TRBV18 to TRBJ2-1; 8 nucleotides align to TRBD1. CDR1 and CDR2 from the germline V gene are KGHSH and LQKENI. This CDR3 has 16 residues. Unmatched junction bases numbered 11, after V lost 0 bases and J lost 10 bases. CDR3 bases: TGTGCCAGCTCACCACCGGCAGGGGGCACCTTCGGGGAGCAGTTCTTC. Translated: CASSPPAGGTFGEQFF.

The V and J genes are TRBV11-2 and TRBJ2-1; D may be TRBD1 (5 bases). CDR1 is SGHAT and CDR2 is FQNNGV in the germline V gene. V was shortened by 5 bases and J by 1 base, with 18 bases between the two germline ends. This CDR3 comprises 17 residues. The CDR3 loop is CASSAMGGAFSYNEQFF. DNA of the CDR3: TGTGCCAGCAGCGCCATGGGTGGGGCCTTTTCCTACAATGAGCAGTTCTTC.

The chain joins TRBV5-4 to TRBJ2-5; the match to TRBD2 covers 7 bases. Germline-derived CDR1 and CDR2 are SGHNT and YYREEE (reference sequence). The CDR3 loop spans 14 amino acids. Trimming removed 4 bases from V and 1 base from J; junction bases left unmatched: 4. For the CDR3, the DNA is TGTGCCAGCAGCCAAGCGGGATTCCAAGAGACCCAGTACTTC. As protein: CASSQAGFQETQYF.

The genes are TRBV27 and TRBJ1-5; TRBD1 agrees at 7 bases. The CDR3 is 15 residues long. V lost 3 bases, J lost 1 base, and 3 bases stayed unmatched. Germline V gene lookup returns CDR1 MNHEY and CDR2 SMNVEV (reference sequence). The CDR3 nucleotides read TGTGCCAGCAGTTTGTGGACAGGCAGCAATCAGCCCCAGCATTTT. It is translated as CASSLWTGSNQPQHF.

The chain combines TRBV29-1 with TRBJ2-2; 10 bases map to TRBD2. Losses at the gene ends were 4 bases for V and 2 bases for J; bases not matched to a gene: 7. This CDR3 comprises 16 residues. CDR1 SQVTM and CDR2 ANQGSEA come from the germline V gene. CDR3: CSVGALAGANTGELFF. The CDR3, as DNA: TGCAGCGTTGGGGCTCTAGCGGGGGCCAACACCGGGGAGCTGTTTTTT.

This chain links TRBV5-4 with TRBJ1-1; 7 bases map to TRBD1. Germline V lookup: CDR1 SGHNT, CDR2 YYREEE (reference sequence). This CDR3 comprises 14 residues. V was clipped by 4 bases and J by 5 bases; unmatched bases: 8. The chain's CDR3 is CASSPRQGQTEAFF. Written as DNA, the CDR3 is TGTGCCAGCAGCCCCCGACAGGGCCAAACTGAAGCTTTCTTT.

J is TRBJ2-3 and V is TRBV2, with TRBD2 matching over 8 bases. CDR3 size: 15 residues. Germline assignment: CDR1 SNHLY and CDR2 FYNNEI. The junction had 4 bases not matched to a gene; V was cut back by 1 base and J by 4 bases. The CDR3 DNA is TGTGCCAGCAGTGAAGGGCGGGAGGCCTCAGATACGCAGTATTTT. This gives the protein CASSEGREASDTQYF.

This rearrangement joins TRBV7-8 to TRBJ1-5; 9 bases map to TRBD1. The CDR3 is 16 amino acids. CDR1 SGHVS and CDR2 FQNEAQ come from the germline V gene. V lost 0 bases, J lost 4 bases, and 4 bases stayed unmatched. The CDR3 sequence is CASSLAPGQGNQPQHF. The CDR3 bases are TGTGCCAGCAGCTTAGCCCCGGGACAGGGAAATCAGCCCCAGCATTTT. The complete variable domain, with remaining parts taken from reference TRBV7-8 and TRBJ1-5, reads GAGVSQSPRYKVAKRGQDVALRCDPISGHVSLFWYQQALGQGPEFLTYFQNEAQLDKSGLPSDRFFAERPEGSVSTLKIQRTQQEDSAVYLCASSLAPGQGNQPQHFGDGTRLSIL.